This T cell receptor (beta chain) was found in a study of control samples from healthy donors and cancer patients. Germline CDR1 reads SGDLS; CDR2 reads YYNGEE. V shed 0 bases and J 1 base; nucleotides not matched to a gene: 3. The CDR3 runs to 16 residues. The assay was immunoSEQ multiplex PCR, and TCRdb's table has in-frame clones only and misses some. The sample holds roughly 69,000 clones, more than 80% seen once. This chain links TRBV9 with TRBJ2-2, with 7 bases identical to TRBD2. The clonotype originates from a man in his fifties or sixties in good health. The specimen sequenced was blood. This CDR3 reads CASSVAPSGNTGELFF. For the CDR3, the DNA is TGTGCCAGCAGCGTAGCTCCTAGCGGGAACACCGGGGAGCTGTTTTTT. Looking up the rest from reference TRBV9 and TRBJ2-2 gives the full variable domain: DSGVTQTPKHLITATGQRVTLRCSPRSGDLSVYWYQQSLDQGLQFLIQYYNGEERAKGNILERFSAQQFPDLHSELNLSSLELGDSALYFCASSVAPSGNTGELFFGEGSRLTVL.